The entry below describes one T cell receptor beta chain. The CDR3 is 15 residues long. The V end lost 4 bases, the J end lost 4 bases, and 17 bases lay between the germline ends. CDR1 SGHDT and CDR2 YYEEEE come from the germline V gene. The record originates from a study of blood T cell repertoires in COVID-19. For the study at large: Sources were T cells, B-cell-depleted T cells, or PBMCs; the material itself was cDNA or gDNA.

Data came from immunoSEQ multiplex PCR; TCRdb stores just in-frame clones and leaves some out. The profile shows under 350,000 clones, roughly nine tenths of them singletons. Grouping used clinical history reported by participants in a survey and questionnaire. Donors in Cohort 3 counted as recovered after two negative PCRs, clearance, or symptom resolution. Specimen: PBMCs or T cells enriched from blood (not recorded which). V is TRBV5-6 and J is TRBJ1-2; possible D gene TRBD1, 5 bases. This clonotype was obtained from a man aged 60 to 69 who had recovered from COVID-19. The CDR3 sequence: CASSPPGLPSYGYTF. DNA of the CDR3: TGTGCCAGCAGCCCACCAGGGCTTCCAAGCTATGGCTACACCTTC. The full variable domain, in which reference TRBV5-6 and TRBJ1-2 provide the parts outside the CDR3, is DAGVTQSPTHLIKTRGQQVTLRCSPKSGHDTVSWYQQALGQGPQFIFQYYEEEERQRGNFPDRFSGHQFPNYSSELNVNALLLGDSALYLCASSPPGLPSYGYTFGSGTRLTVV.